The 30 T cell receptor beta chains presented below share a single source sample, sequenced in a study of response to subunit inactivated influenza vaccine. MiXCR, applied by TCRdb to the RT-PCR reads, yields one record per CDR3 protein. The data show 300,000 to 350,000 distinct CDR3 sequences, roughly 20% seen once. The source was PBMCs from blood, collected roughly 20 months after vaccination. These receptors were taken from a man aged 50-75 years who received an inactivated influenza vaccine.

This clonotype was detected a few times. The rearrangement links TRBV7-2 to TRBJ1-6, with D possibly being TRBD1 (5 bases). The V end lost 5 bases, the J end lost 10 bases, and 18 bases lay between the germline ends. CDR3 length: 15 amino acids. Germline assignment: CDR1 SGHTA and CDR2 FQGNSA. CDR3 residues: CASSNRGGSRSPLHF. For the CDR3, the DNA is TGTGCCAGCAGCAACCGGGGGGGTTCTAGATCACCCCTCCACTTT. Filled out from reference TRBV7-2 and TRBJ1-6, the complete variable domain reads GAGVSQSPSNKVTEKGKDVELRCDPISGHTALYWYRQSLGQGLEFLIYFQGNSAPDKSGLPSDRFSAERTGGSVSTLTIQRTQQEDSAVYLCASSNRGGSRSPLHFGNGTRLTVT.

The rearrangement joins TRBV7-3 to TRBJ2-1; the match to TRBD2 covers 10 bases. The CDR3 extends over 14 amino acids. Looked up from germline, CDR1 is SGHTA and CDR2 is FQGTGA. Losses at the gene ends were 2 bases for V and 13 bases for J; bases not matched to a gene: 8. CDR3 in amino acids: CASSLAEASGSQFF. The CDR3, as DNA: TGTGCCAGCAGCTTAGCGGAAGCTAGCGGGAGTCAGTTCTTC. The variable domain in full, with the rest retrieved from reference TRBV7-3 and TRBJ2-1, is GAGVSQTPSNKVTEKGKYVELRCDPISGHTALYWYRQSLGQGPEFLIYFQGTGAADDSGLPNDRFFAVRPEGSVSTLKIQRTERGDSAVYLCASSLAEASGSQFFGPGTRLTVL.

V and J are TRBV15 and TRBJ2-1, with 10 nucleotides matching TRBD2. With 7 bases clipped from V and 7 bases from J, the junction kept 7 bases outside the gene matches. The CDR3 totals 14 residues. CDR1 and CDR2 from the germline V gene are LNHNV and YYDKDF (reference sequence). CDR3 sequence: CATNSGRAVNEQFF. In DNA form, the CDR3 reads TGTGCCACCAACAGCGGGAGGGCGGTTAATGAGCAGTTCTTC.

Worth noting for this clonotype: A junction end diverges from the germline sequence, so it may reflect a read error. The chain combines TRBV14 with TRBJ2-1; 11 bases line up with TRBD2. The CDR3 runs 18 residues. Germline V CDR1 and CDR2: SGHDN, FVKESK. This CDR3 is CASSQGLAGLPSYNEQFF. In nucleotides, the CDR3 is TGTGCCAGCAGTCAAGGACTAGCGGGCCTTCCTTCCTACAATGAGCAGTTCTTC.

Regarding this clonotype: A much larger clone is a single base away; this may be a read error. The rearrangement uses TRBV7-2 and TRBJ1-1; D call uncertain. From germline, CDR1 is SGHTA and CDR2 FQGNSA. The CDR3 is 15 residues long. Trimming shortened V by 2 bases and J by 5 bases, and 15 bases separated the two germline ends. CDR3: CASSLKGPPLTEAFF. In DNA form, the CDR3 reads TGTGCCAGCAGCTTAAAAGGGCCTCCTTTGACTGAAGCTTTCTTT.

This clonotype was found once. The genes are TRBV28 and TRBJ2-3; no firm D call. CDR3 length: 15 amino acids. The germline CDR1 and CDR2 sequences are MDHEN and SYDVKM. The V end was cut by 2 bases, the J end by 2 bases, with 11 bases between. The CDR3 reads CASSLKVQTTDTQYF. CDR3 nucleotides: TGTGCCAGCAGTTTAAAGGTTCAAACCACAGATACGCAGTATTTT.

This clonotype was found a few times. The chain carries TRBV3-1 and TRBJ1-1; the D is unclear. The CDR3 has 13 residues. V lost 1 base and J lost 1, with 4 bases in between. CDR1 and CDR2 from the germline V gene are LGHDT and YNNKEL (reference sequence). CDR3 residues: CASSQVTNTEAFF. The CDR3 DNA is TGTGCCAGCAGCCAAGTCACGAACACTGAAGCTTTCTTT.

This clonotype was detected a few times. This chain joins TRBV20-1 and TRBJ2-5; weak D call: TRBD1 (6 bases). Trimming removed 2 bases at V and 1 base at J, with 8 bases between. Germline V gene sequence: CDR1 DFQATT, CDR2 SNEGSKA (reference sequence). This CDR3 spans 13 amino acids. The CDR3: CSARRQVQETQYF. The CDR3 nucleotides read TGCAGTGCTAGAAGACAGGTCCAAGAGACCCAGTACTTC.

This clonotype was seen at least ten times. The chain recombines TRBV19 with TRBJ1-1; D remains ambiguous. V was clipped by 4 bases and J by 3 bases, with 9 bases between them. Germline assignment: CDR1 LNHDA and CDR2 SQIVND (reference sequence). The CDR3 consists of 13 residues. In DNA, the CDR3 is TGTGCCAGTAGTAACTATGGGGACACTGAAGCTTTCTTT. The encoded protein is CASSNYGDTEAFF. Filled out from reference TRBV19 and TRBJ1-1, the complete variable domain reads DGGITQSPKYLFRKEGQNVTLSCEQNLNHDAMYWYRQDPGQGLRLIYYSQIVNDFQKGDIAEGYSVSREKKESFPLTVTSAQKNPTAFYLCASSNYGDTEAFFGQGTRLTVV.

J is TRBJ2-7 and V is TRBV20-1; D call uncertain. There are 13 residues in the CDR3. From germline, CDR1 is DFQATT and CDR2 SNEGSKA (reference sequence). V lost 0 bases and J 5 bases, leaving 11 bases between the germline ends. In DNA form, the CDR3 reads TGCAGTGCTAGAGATCGGCTCTTCGACGAGCAGTACTTC. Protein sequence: CSARDRLFDEQYF.

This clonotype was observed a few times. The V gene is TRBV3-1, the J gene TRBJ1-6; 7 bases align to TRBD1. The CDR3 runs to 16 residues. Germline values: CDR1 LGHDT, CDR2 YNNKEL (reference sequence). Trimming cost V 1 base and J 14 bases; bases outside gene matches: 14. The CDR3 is CASSQGWPTGRESLHF. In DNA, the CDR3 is TGTGCCAGCAGCCAAGGATGGCCGACAGGGCGGGAGTCCCTCCACTTT.

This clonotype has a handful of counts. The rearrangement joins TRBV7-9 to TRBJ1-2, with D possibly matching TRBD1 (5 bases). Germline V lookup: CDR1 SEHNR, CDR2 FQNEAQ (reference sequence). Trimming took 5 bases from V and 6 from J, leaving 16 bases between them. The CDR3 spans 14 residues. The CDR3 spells CASSPSGGGDGYTF. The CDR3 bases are TGTGCCAGCAGCCCCTCGGGGGGAGGAGATGGCTACACCTTC.

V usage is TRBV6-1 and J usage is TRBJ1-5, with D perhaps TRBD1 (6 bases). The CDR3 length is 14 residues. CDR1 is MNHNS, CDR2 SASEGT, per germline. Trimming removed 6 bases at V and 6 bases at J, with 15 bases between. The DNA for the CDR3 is TGTGCCAGCAGCCCTAGGGGGGGACCTCAGCCCCAGCATTTT. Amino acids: CASSPRGGPQPQHF.

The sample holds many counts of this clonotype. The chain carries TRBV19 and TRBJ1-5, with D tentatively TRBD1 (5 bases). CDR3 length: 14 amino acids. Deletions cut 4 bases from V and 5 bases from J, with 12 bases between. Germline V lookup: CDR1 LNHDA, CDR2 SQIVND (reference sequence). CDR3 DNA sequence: TGTGCCAGTAGTACTCGGCAGGGCTATCAGCCCCAGCATTTT. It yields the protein CASSTRQGYQPQHF.

CDR3 sequence (DNA): TGTGCCAGCAGCTTAGCCGGCAGGGGACAAGAGACCCAGTACTTC. Translating gives CASSLAGRGQETQYF. The chain joins TRBV7-8 to TRBJ2-5; perhaps TRBD1 as D (6 bases). The CDR3 has 15 amino acids. CDR1 is SGHVS and CDR2 is FQNEAQ in the germline V gene. Trimming pared 0 bases from V and 2 bases from J, leaving 10 bases between.

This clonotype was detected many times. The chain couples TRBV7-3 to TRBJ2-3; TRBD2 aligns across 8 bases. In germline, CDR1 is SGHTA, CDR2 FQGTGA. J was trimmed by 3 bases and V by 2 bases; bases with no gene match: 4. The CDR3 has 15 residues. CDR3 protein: CASSLVAGMTDTQYF. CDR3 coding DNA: TGTGCCAGCAGCTTAGTAGCGGGAATGACAGATACGCAGTATTTT.

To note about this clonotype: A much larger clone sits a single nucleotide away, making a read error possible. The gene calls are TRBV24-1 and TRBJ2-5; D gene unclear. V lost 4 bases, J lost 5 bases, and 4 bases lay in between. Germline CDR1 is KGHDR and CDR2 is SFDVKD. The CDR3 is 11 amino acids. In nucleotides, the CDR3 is TGTGCCACCAGTGAAGGGGAGACCCAGTACTTC. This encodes CATSEGETQYF.

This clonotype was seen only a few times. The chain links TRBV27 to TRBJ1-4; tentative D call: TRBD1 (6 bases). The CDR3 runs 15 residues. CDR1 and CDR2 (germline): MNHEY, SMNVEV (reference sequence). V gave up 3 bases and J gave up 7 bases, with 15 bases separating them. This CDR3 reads CASSFAGGLFEKLFF. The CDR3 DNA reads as TGTGCCAGCAGTTTTGCCGGGGGGCTCTTTGAAAAACTGTTTTTT.

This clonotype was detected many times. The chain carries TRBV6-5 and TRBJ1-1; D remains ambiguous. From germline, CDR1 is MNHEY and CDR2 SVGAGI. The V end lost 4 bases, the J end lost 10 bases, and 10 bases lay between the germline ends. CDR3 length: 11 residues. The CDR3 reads CASSSQMGAFF. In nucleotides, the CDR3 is TGTGCCAGCAGTTCCCAAATGGGAGCTTTCTTT.

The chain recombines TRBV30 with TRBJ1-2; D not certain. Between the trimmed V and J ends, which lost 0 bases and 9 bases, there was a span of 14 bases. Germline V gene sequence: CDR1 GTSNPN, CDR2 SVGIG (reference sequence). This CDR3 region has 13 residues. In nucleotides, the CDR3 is TGTGCCTGGAGTGTACTCAGCAGCGTAAGCTACACCTTC. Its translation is CAWSVLSSVSYTF.

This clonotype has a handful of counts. The CDR3 protein is CASRALTGSSYNEQFF. CDR3 coding DNA: TGTGCCAGCAGGGCCCTGACGGGGAGCTCCTACAATGAGCAGTTCTTC. J is TRBJ2-1 and V is TRBV28, with a weak D call TRBD2 (5 bases). V lost 6 bases and J lost 0, with 15 bases in between. The germline V gene encodes CDR1 MDHEN and CDR2 SYDVKM. This CDR3 region has 16 residues.

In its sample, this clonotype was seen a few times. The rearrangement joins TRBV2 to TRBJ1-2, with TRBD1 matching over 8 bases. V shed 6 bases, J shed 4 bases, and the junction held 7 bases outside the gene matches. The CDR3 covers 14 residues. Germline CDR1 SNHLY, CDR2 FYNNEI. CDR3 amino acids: CASSLDRAIYGYTF. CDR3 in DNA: TGTGCCAGCAGCCTGGACAGGGCTATCTATGGCTACACCTTC.

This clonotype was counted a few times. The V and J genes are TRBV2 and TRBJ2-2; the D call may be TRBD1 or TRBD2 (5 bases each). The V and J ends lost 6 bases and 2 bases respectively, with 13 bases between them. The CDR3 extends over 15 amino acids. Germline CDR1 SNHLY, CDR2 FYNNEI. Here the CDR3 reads CASRLPGPNTGELFF. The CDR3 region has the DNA TGTGCCAGCAGGTTACCGGGGCCTAACACCGGGGAGCTGTTTTTT. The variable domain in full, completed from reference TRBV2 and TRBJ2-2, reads EPEVTQTPSHQVTQMGQEVILRCVPISNHLYFYWYRQILGQKVEFLVSFYNNEISEKSEIFDDQFSVERPDGSNFTLKIRSTKLEDSAMYFCASRLPGPNTGELFFGEGSRLTVL.

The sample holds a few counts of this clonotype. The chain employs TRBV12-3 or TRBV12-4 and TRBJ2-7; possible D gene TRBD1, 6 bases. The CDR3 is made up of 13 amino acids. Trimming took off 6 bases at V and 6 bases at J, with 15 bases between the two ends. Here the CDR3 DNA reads TGTGCCAGCAGAAGTCAGGGGTCGGGCGAGCAGTACTTC. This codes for CASRSQGSGEQYF.

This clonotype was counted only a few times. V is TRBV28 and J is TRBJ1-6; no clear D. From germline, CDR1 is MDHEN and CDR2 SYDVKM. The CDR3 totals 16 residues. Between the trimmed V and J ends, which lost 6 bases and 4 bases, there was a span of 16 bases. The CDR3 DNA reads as TGTGCCAGCAGCGAGAGAGTGCCGAAGTATAATTCACCCCTCCACTTT. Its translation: CASSERVPKYNSPLHF.

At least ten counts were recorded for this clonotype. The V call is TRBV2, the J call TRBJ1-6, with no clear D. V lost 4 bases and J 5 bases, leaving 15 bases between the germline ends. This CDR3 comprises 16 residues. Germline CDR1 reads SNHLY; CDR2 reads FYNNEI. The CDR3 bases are TGTGCCAGCAGTGGTTGGGGTCTCTGGGATAATTCACCCCTCCACTTT. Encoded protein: CASSGWGLWDNSPLHF.

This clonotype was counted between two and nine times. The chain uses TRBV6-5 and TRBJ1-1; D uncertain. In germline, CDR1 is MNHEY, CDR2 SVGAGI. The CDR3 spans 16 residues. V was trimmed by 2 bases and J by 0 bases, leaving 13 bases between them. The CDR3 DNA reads TGTGCCAGCAGTTACGGGGTCGGACTCATGAACACTGAAGCTTTCTTT. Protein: CASSYGVGLMNTEAFF.

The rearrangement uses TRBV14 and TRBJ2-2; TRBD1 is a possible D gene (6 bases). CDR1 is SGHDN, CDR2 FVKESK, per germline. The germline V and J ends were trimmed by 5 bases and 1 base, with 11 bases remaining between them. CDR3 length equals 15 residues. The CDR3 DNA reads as TGTGCCAGCAGCAGGGACATCTGGAACACCGGGGAGCTGTTTTTT. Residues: CASSRDIWNTGELFF.

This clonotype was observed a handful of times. CDR3 coding DNA: TGCAGCGTTTCACAGGGGGCAGGTTTCGAGCAGTACTTC. Amino acid sequence: CSVSQGAGFEQYF. V gene TRBV29-1 combines with J gene TRBJ2-7; TRBD1 aligns across 9 bases. CDR1 is SQVTM and CDR2 is ANQGSEA in the germline V gene. The CDR3 contains 13 residues. Trimming at V came to 5 bases and at J to 6 bases, leaving 8 bases not matched to a gene.

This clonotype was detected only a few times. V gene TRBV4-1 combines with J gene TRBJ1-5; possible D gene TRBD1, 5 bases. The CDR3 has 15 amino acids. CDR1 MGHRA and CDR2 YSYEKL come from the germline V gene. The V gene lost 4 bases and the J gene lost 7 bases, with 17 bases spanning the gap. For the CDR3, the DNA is TGCGCCAGCAGCCTGAGTCGGGGCCTAGGGCAGCCCCAGCATTTT. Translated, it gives CASSLSRGLGQPQHF.